Below are 23 T cell receptor beta chains sequenced from a single sample in a study of shared clonotypes between healthy human individuals. Measured with immunoSEQ multiplex PCR; TCRdb has only the in-frame clones, and not every one. Among over 2,000,000 clones listed, 93% were seen once. Naive CD8 cells, CD45RO-negative and positively selected for CCR7, excluded terminally differentiated effector memory CD45RA+ cells. Sequenced sample: naive CD8+ T cells from PBMCs. The source of these receptors is a man aged 18 to 30 in good health. Some clones in this sample may be carry-over from other donors' samples.

V gene TRBV19 combines with J gene TRBJ1-1; D ambiguous. This CDR3 spans 15 amino acids. With 3 bases removed from V and 4 bases from J, the gap between germline ends came to 15 bases. Germline values: CDR1 LNHDA, CDR2 SQIVND (reference sequence). The CDR3 DNA reads TGTGCCAGTAGTATTGGGCTAAGCCCGGGCACTGAAGCTTTCTTT. This codes for CASSIGLSPGTEAFF.

Concerning this clone itself: Additional DNA sequences in this sample encode the identical CDR3. V is TRBV19 and J is TRBJ2-1; a possible D gene is TRBD1 (5 bases). This CDR3 is 13 amino acids long. Germline V gene sequence: CDR1 LNHDA, CDR2 SQIVND (reference sequence). Between the trimmed V and J ends, which lost 5 bases and 4 bases, there was a span of 9 bases. This CDR3 is CASSWGSYNEQFF. The CDR3 coding sequence is TGTGCCAGTAGTTGGGGCAGTTACAATGAGCAGTTCTTC.

J is TRBJ1-5 and V is TRBV2, with a weak D call TRBD1 (5 bases). The CDR3 spans 15 residues. The germline V gene encodes CDR1 SNHLY and CDR2 FYNNEI. The V end was cut by 8 bases, the J end by 2 bases, with 16 bases between. CDR3 DNA sequence: TGTGCCAGCCGACGAGGGGTAGAGGGCAATCAGCCCCAGCATTTT. Translated: CASRRGVEGNQPQHF.

The CDR3 sequence is CASSLNPPGTGRSETQYF. The DNA of the CDR3 is TGTGCCAGCAGTTTAAACCCTCCCGGGACAGGGAGGTCGGAGACCCAGTACTTC. The chain joins TRBV28 to TRBJ2-5, with TRBD1 matching over 9 bases. This CDR3 region has 18 residues. Germline V gives CDR1 MDHEN, CDR2 SYDVKM. The J segment lost 5 bases and the V segment lost 2 bases, leaving 15 bases of the junction unmatched.

This rearrangement joins TRBV4-3 to TRBJ2-2; 9 nucleotides match TRBD2. V was pared by 4 bases and J by 4 bases, with 16 bases of the junction left unmatched. The germline V gene has CDR1 LGHNA and CDR2 YSLEER. This CDR3 is built from 19 residues. This CDR3 reads CASSLYSMGREGFTGELFF. The CDR3, as DNA: TGCGCCAGCAGCCTCTACTCAATGGGGCGGGAGGGTTTCACCGGGGAGCTGTTTTTT.

The CDR3 DNA reads as TGTGCCAGCAGCCCCAGACAGGTAACCTACAATGAGCAGTTCTTC. Translated, it gives CASSPRQVTYNEQFF. The chain recombines TRBV11-3 with TRBJ2-1; possibly TRBD1 for D (6 bases). Germline CDR1 and CDR2: SGHNT and YENEEA. This CDR3 contains 15 residues. Trimming removed 5 bases from V and 2 bases from J, with 13 bases in between. The complete variable domain, with remaining parts taken from reference TRBV11-3 and TRBJ2-1, reads EAGVVQSPRYKIIEKKQPVAFWCNPISGHNTLYWYLQNLGQGPELLIRYENEEAVDDSQLPKDRFSAERLKGVDSTLKIQPAELGDSAVYLCASSPRQVTYNEQFFGPGTRLTVL.

This chain uses TRBV18 with TRBJ1-2; D not certain. Per the germline V gene, CDR1 is KGHSH and CDR2 is LQKENI. V gave up 4 bases and J gave up 7 bases, with 16 bases separating them. The CDR3 is 14 residues long. The CDR3 sequence: CASSQDGYLLGYTF. The CDR3 bases are TGTGCCAGCTCACAGGATGGGTACCTTCTTGGCTACACCTTC.

Details on this clone: This sample includes further DNA sequences coding for the same CDR3. The chain recombines TRBV28 with TRBJ2-7; D perhaps matches TRBD1 (6 bases). This CDR3 comprises 13 residues. The V end lost 6 bases, the J end lost 1 base, and 10 bases lay between the germline ends. The germline gives CDR1 MDHEN, CDR2 SYDVKM. The CDR3 DNA reads TGTGCCAGCAGCCCAAGGGGGTCCTACGAGCAGTACTTC. It specifies CASSPRGSYEQYF.

J is TRBJ2-7 and V is TRBV9, with a tentative D call TRBD1 (5 bases). This CDR3 contains 15 residues. V gave up 0 bases and J gave up 5 bases, with 15 bases separating them. From germline, CDR1 is SGDLS and CDR2 YYNGEE. Here the CDR3 reads CASSVEGRGRDEQYF. Here the CDR3 DNA reads TGTGCCAGCAGCGTAGAGGGAAGGGGTCGGGACGAGCAGTACTTC.

The chain carries TRBV29-1 and TRBJ1-2; D call uncertain. The CDR3 is made up of 11 amino acids. Germline CDR1 is SQVTM and CDR2 is ANQGSEA. Trimming took off 4 bases at V and 5 bases at J, with 8 bases between the two ends. In DNA form, the CDR3 reads TGCAGCGTTGTTCCGGATTATGGCTACACCTTC. Translating it yields CSVVPDYGYTF. The full variable domain, in which reference TRBV29-1 and TRBJ1-2 provide the parts outside the CDR3, is SAVISQKPSRDICQRGTSLTIQCQVDSQVTMMFWYRQQPGQSLTLIATANQGSEATYESGFVIDKFPISRPNLTFSTLTVSNMSPEDSSIYLCSVVPDYGYTFGSGTRLTVV.

This chain uses TRBV7-9 with TRBJ1-3; unclear D gene. The CDR3 length is 16 residues. Germline CDR1 SEHNR, CDR2 FQNEAQ (reference sequence). V was pared by 0 bases and J by 1 base, with 10 bases between. The CDR3 region has the DNA TGTGCCAGCAGCTTAGCGGGTGTCGGGTCTGGAAACACCATATATTTT. This encodes CASSLAGVGSGNTIYF.

The V gene is TRBV7-2, the J gene TRBJ2-7; 11 bases fit TRBD2. With V trimmed by 3 bases and J by 3 bases, 4 bases remained unmatched. The CDR3 contains 15 residues. Germline CDR1 and CDR2: SGHTA and FQGNSA. CDR3 sequence reads: CASSLLAGGGYEQYF. As DNA, the CDR3 is TGTGCCAGCAGCTTGCTAGCGGGGGGAGGCTACGAGCAGTACTTC.

This clone has more than one count but fewer than ten. V gene TRBV5-5 combines with J gene TRBJ1-2; 10 bases agree with TRBD1. V shed 2 bases, J shed 8 bases, and the junction held 12 bases outside the gene matches. In germline, CDR1 is SGHKS, CDR2 YYEKEE (reference sequence). This CDR3 has 16 residues. The CDR3 is CASSFIRDRGTEGYTF. CDR3 in DNA: TGTGCCAGCAGCTTCATCAGGGACAGGGGAACAGAAGGCTACACCTTC.

CDR3 region: CASSDFGTGDSYEQYF. Here the CDR3 DNA reads TGTGCCAGCAGTGATTTTGGGACAGGGGATTCCTACGAGCAGTACTTC. The rearrangement links TRBV2 to TRBJ2-7; TRBD1 matches 10 bases. Germline trimming cut 3 bases from V and 1 base from J; bases unmatched to any gene: 6. Germline V CDR1 and CDR2: SNHLY, FYNNEI. The CDR3 has 16 amino acids.

CDR3 sequence reads: CASSLTPGTGDEQYF. CDR3 nucleotide sequence: TGTGCCAGCAGCTTAACTCCCGGGACAGGGGACGAGCAGTACTTC. The rearrangement uses TRBV7-6 and TRBJ2-7, with 10 bases that match TRBD1. CDR1 SGHVS and CDR2 FNYEAQ come from the germline V gene. This CDR3 comprises 15 residues. The junction had 6 bases not matched to a gene; V was cut back by 2 bases and J by 5 bases. Full variable domain (remainder filled in from reference TRBV7-6 and TRBJ2-7): GAGVSQSPRYKVTKRGQDVALRCDPISGHVSLYWYRQALGQGPEFLTYFNYEAQQDKSGLPNDRFSAERPEGSISTLTIQRTEQRDSAMYRCASSLTPGTGDEQYFGPGTRLTVT.

The genes are TRBV6-6 and TRBJ2-3; 8 positions agree with TRBD2. Looked up from germline, CDR1 is MNHNY and CDR2 is SVGAGI (reference sequence). Germline trimming cut 7 bases from V and 2 bases from J; bases unmatched to any gene: 11. The CDR3 totals 16 residues. The CDR3 DNA reads TGTGCCAGCACCCCTGAGGAGCGGGAGATCACAGATACGCAGTATTTT. Protein product: CASTPEEREITDTQYF.

The gene calls are TRBV19 and TRBJ1-1; TRBD1 agrees at 12 bases. Losses at the gene ends were 3 bases for V and 6 bases for J; bases not matched to a gene: 8. Germline CDR1 LNHDA, CDR2 SQIVND (reference sequence). This CDR3 region has 16 residues. CDR3 residues: CASSMIPGQGAPEAFF. DNA for the CDR3: TGTGCCAGTAGTATGATTCCGGGACAGGGGGCACCTGAAGCTTTCTTT. The variable domain in full, completed from reference TRBV19 and TRBJ1-1, reads DGGITQSPKYLFRKEGQNVTLSCEQNLNHDAMYWYRQDPGQGLRLIYYSQIVNDFQKGDIAEGYSVSREKKESFPLTVTSAQKNPTAFYLCASSMIPGQGAPEAFFGQGTRLTVV.

The chain is built from TRBV7-9 and TRBJ2-7, with a tentative D call TRBD2 (5 bases). There are 13 residues in the CDR3. CDR1 and CDR2 (germline): SEHNR, FQNEAQ (reference sequence). Trimming took off 5 bases at V and 5 bases at J, with 13 bases between the two ends. CDR3 region: CASSLTGVDEQYF. CDR3 DNA: TGTGCCAGCAGCCTGACCGGGGTCGACGAGCAGTACTTC.

This chain links TRBV7-6 with TRBJ1-5, with D possibly matching TRBD1 (5 bases). Trimming shortened V by 5 bases and J by 2 bases, and 16 bases separated the two germline ends. This CDR3 region has 16 residues. CDR1 is SGHVS, CDR2 FNYEAQ, per germline. DNA for the CDR3: TGTGCCAGCAGCGAAGAACAGGTGGGCGGCAATCAGCCCCAGCATTTT. Residues: CASSEEQVGGNQPQHF.

The chain is built from TRBV23-1 and TRBJ1-2; the match to TRBD1 covers 9 bases. TRBV23-1 is assigned to the ORF class and has an uncertain function. This CDR3 contains 16 residues. The ends lost 0 bases at V and 8 bases at J; junction bases unmatched: 10. CDR3 in amino acids: CASSQSYRDREVGYTF. The DNA for the CDR3 is TGCGCCAGCAGTCAATCCTACCGGGACAGGGAAGTGGGCTACACCTTC.

The genes are TRBV28 and TRBJ2-1; 11 bases are shared with TRBD2. Germline values: CDR1 MDHEN, CDR2 SYDVKM. The CDR3 is 19 residues long. V was pared by 5 bases and J by 3 bases, with 15 bases of the junction left unmatched. The CDR3 sequence is CASSGLTILAGGLYNEQFF. The CDR3 DNA reads TGTGCCAGCAGTGGCCTTACGATTCTAGCGGGAGGACTCTACAATGAGCAGTTCTTC.

Worth noting for this clone: Other DNA variants within this sample encode the same CDR3. The V gene is TRBV29-1, the J gene TRBJ2-7; 7 bases map to TRBD1. The V and J ends lost 6 bases and 1 base, in that order; junction bases with no gene match: 0. This CDR3 has 11 amino acids. Germline CDR1 and CDR2: SQVTM and ANQGSEA. CDR3 amino acids: CSVQGSYEQYF. The CDR3 region has the DNA TGCAGCGTACAGGGGTCCTACGAGCAGTACTTC.

This clone was seen a handful of times. The genes are TRBV4-1 and TRBJ1-1; D not resolved. Trimming stripped 0 bases from V and 0 bases from J, with 5 bases between. Per the germline V gene, CDR1 is MGHRA and CDR2 is YSYEKL. The CDR3 is 14 residues long. Here the CDR3 reads CASSQERLNTEAFF. The CDR3 DNA sequence: TGCGCCAGCAGCCAAGAACGACTGAACACTGAAGCTTTCTTT.